Below, one T cell receptor beta chain is given with its context. V lost 2 bases and J lost 2; bases outside the gene matches: 4. In germline, CDR1 is MNHNS, CDR2 SASEGT. The CDR3 has 15 amino acids. Only in-frame clones appear in the TCRdb table, and some are missing; sequencing was by immunoSEQ multiplex PCR. The sample holds almost 25,000 clones, around nine tenths seen once. This sample stems from a study of T cell changes during pregnancy in multiple sclerosis. This chain links TRBV6-1 with TRBJ1-2; 8 nucleotides match TRBD1. The sample consisted of CD4+ T cells from peripheral blood mononuclear cells, taken in the first trimester of pregnancy. The source is a female donor in good health, enrolled as a control in a pregnancy study. The CDR3 loop is CASSEIRGRNYGYTF. DNA for the CDR3: TGTGCCAGCAGTGAAATCAGGGGGCGCAACTATGGCTACACCTTC.